The TCR beta chain described here comes from a study of T cells in Graves' hyperthyroidism and ophthalmopathy. Comment on this clonotype: Its antigen remains unknown.

A lack of ophthalmopathy progression within 18 months defined stable Graves' hyperthyroidism. Findings and caveats of the study: Ophthalmopathy was told apart from stable hyperthyroidism by a 13 V-J model.

Template material for amplifying TCR beta CDR3 regions consisted of RNA transcripts. HTBI primers were employed in a first-round RT-PCR of the TCR CDR3. TCRdb itself ran the multiplex PCR reads through MiXCR, one entry per CDR3 protein. Among fewer than 700,000 distinct CDR3 sequences listed, 16% were seen once. CDR1 is SGHRS, CDR2 YFSETQ, per germline. The CDR3 extends over 15 amino acids. V shed 2 bases, J shed 4 bases, and the junction held 6 bases outside the gene matches. The chain has TRBV5-1 and TRBJ2-5; 9 bases match TRBD1. The specimen sequenced was blood. The receptor's source is a woman aged 25 to 39 with Graves' hyperthyroidism. CDR3 coding DNA: TGCGCCAGCAGCTTCGGGAACAGGGGGCGAGAGACCCAGTACTTC. Translated, it gives CASSFGNRGRETQYF.